This T cell receptor beta chain stems from a study of T cells after yellow fever vaccination. TCRdb re-derived calls from the 5' RACE reads in MiXCR, one entry per CDR3 protein. This sample carries approximately 47,000 distinct CDR3 sequences, 5% to 8% of them seen once, and the ten largest clones take less than 11%. V lost 0 bases and J lost 3, with 15 bases in between. Germline V gene sequence: CDR1 SGHTA, CDR2 FQGNSA. There are 16 residues in the CDR3. The receptor was derived from a man aged 25-45 years who received the YFV17D yellow fever vaccine. The specimen was PBMCs, either bulk or a sorted T-cell subset (CD4+, CD8+, memory, or dextramer-sorted; not recorded which), collected 45 days after the yellow fever booster vaccination. The chain uses TRBV7-2 and TRBJ2-7; a possible D gene is TRBD1 (6 bases). DNA for the CDR3: TGTGCCAGCAGCTTAGCCGGCAGGGGTTCCGGCTACGAGCAGTACTTC. Translation: CASSLAGRGSGYEQYF.